This paragraph covers one TCR beta chain sequence. As yet, its antigen is unknown. The entry originates in a study of CXCR3-negative and CXCR3-positive naive CD8 T cells. Study context: Some 130 million TRB reads were obtained in total, which works out to about 1.5 +/- 0.3 million per library.

TRB cDNA libraries were made by UMI-labeled 5' RACE. From its re-call of the 5' RACE reads, TCRdb lists each CDR3 protein once, without DNA. The repertoire table contains tens of thousands of distinct CDR3 sequences. Germline CDR1 is SQVTM and CDR2 is ANQGSEA. The CDR3 runs to 12 residues. Study-level results: Higher TRB CDR3 hydrophobicity marked CXCR3-positive naive cells relative to CXCR3-negative naive cells. From TRB CDR3 properties, TCR strength was inferred; surface CD5 did not differ between naive subsets.

The rearrangement uses TRBV29-1 and TRBJ2-7. The sequence came from a human donor in good health. Some clones in this sample may be carry-over from other donors' samples. The sequencing sample was made of naive CXCR3+ CD8+ T cells from blood. Stated subset: CD45RO-CCR7+CD27+CD95- naive CD8+ T cells expressing CXCR3 (TNR3+). CDR3 sequence: CSVAGFTDEQYF.